This TCR beta chain was identified in a study of blood T cell repertoires in COVID-19. Study context: PBMCs, B-cell-depleted T cells, or T cells were the source of the cDNA or gDNA that made up the material.

Deletions cut 2 bases from V and 1 base from J, with 6 bases between. The CDR3 has 14 amino acids. Per germline, CDR1 SGHVS and CDR2 FNYEAQ. In the authors' workflow: Using reference gene primer amplification, nucleated cell counts were estimated. Here immunoSEQ multiplex PCR was the method, and the copy in TCRdb shows in-frame clones only, minus some. D and trimming were read from the DNA, whereas the V and J calls and clone size are those reported in that table. The profile shows 200,000 to 250,000 clones, more than 80% of them singletons. The sequencing input was PBMCs or T cells enriched from blood (not recorded which). This rearrangement joins TRBV7-6 to TRBJ1-3; D is undetermined. The source is a woman in her forties with acute COVID-19. CDR3 amino acids: CASSLLGSGNTIYF. DNA of the CDR3: TGTGCCAGCAGCTTACTCGGGTCTGGAAACACCATATATTTT.